The T cell receptor (beta chain) described here comes from a study of CXCR3-negative and CXCR3-positive naive CD8 T cells. General study points: For CXCR3-positive naive cells, TRB CDR3s were more hydrophobic than those of CXCR3-negative naive cells.

Points on this clonotype: What it binds is unknown.

Germline-derived CDR1 and CDR2 are SGHRS and YFSETQ. The CDR3 is 15 amino acids. Researchers sorted roughly 310,000 cells of each CD8+ T cell subset in triplicate. cDNA libraries for TRB were generated by 5' RACE incorporating UMI labels. Following a re-call of the 5' RACE reads, TCRdb has one entry per CDR3 protein and lacks DNA. This sample's table reports 130,000 to 150,000 distinct CDR3 sequences. Material: naive CXCR3+ CD8+ T cells from blood. Subset reported: CD45RO-CCR7+CD27+CD95- naive CD8+ T cells expressing CXCR3 (TNR3+). This chain connects TRBV5-1 to TRBJ2-7; the TRBD1 assignment by TCRdb is unverifiable without DNA. The sequence was collected from a human donor in good health. Some clones in this sample may be carry-over from other donors' samples. The CDR3 protein is CASSPADWSQGEQYF.